A few counts support the clone carrying this T cell receptor (beta chain). Original processing methods: Reference gene primer amplification yielded estimated nucleated cell counts. Clones were read by immunoSEQ multiplex PCR, and TCRdb kept only the in-frame ones, dropping some. That table supplies the V and J calls and clone size; D and trimming were determined from the DNA. Of roughly 18,000 clones listed, 91% were seen once; the top ten hold roughly 6.6%. The source of the sample is a study of blood T cell repertoires in COVID-19. Across the study: Acute and convalescent COVID-19 samples came from the United States, Italy and Spain. The cDNA or gDNA used as material had been derived from T cells, B-cell-depleted T cells, or PBMCs.

The CDR3 consists of 16 residues. The germline V gene encodes CDR1 ENHRY and CDR2 SYGVKD. J was trimmed by 2 bases and V by 4 bases; bases with no gene match: 6. The TCR sequence derives from a human donor in a cohort sampled during active COVID-19. The sequenced sample consisted of peripheral blood. This chain uses TRBV10-3 with TRBJ2-5, with 11 bases identical to TRBD1. The CDR3 DNA follows: TGTGCCATCAGTGTCGGGACAGGGGGTTCGCAAGAGACCCAGTACTTC. Amino acids: CAISVGTGGSQETQYF.